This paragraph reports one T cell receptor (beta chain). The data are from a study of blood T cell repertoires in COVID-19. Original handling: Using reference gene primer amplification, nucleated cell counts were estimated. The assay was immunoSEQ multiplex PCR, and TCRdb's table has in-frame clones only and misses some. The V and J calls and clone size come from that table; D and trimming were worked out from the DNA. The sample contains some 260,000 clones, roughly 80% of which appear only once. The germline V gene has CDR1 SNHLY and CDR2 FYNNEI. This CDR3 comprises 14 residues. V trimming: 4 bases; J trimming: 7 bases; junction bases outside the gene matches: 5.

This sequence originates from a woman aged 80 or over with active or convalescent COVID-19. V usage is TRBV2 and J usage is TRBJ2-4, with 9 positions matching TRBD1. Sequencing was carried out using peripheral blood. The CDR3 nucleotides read TGTGCCAGCAGTGCTAGGACAGGGGCGAACATTCAGTACTTC. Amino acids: CASSARTGANIQYF.